The 20 T cell receptor beta chains reported below all come from one sample, sequenced in a study of T cells in Graves' hyperthyroidism and ophthalmopathy. What was amplified from RNA transcripts were TCR beta CDR3 regions. Initially, a first-round RT-PCR of the TCR CDR3 employed the HTBI primer set. One entry per CDR3 protein results from TCRdb running MiXCR on the multiplex PCR reads. The table has about 610,000 distinct CDR3 sequences, roughly 14% seen once; the top ten hold around 4%. The material sequenced was blood. The receptors derive from a woman between 35 and 50 years old with Graves' ophthalmopathy.

This clonotype was recorded at least ten times. The chain has TRBV6-1 and TRBJ2-6, with 11 bases lining up with TRBD2. The CDR3 has 17 amino acids. Germline CDR1 is MNHNS and CDR2 is SASEGT. Germline trimming cut 4 bases from V and 6 bases from J; bases unmatched to any gene: 8. The CDR3 bases are TGTGCCAGCAGTGCGACTAGCGGGACCCCCTTGGCCAACGTCCTGACTTTC. Amino acid sequence: CASSATSGTPLANVLTF.

This clonotype has at least ten counts. The chain joins TRBV29-1 to TRBJ1-1; TRBD1 aligns across 10 bases. V was pared by 5 bases and J by 6 bases, with 9 bases of the junction left unmatched. Germline loops: CDR1 SQVTM, CDR2 ANQGSEA. The CDR3 is 14 residues long. CDR3 nucleotide sequence: TGCAGCGTTTCTAGCAGGGACAGGGGTTCTGAAGCTTTCTTT. Translation gives CSVSSRDRGSEAFF.

This clonotype was recorded a few times. CDR3 sequence (DNA): TGTGCCAGCAGCTTTTTCGGGAGGGCTTCTTTAGAGACCCAGTACTTC. It is translated as CASSFFGRASLETQYF. This chain uses TRBV11-2 with TRBJ2-5; 8 bases fit TRBD2. Germline CDR1 is SGHAT and CDR2 is FQNNGV. The V and J ends lost 3 bases and 4 bases, in that order; junction bases with no gene match: 10. The CDR3 is made up of 16 amino acids.

This clonotype has a count of ten or more. The J gene is TRBJ2-7, the V gene TRBV19, with D possibly TRBD1 on 5 matching bases. Trimming took off 4 bases at V and 4 bases at J, with 11 bases between the two ends. The V gene's germline CDR1 is LNHDA and CDR2 SQIVND (reference sequence). The CDR3 spans 13 residues. The CDR3 nucleotides are TGTGCCAGTAGTAGCGGACAAGATTACGAGCAGTACTTC. Translation gives CASSSGQDYEQYF. The full variable domain, with the rest looked up from reference TRBV19 and TRBJ2-7, is DGGITQSPKYLFRKEGQNVTLSCEQNLNHDAMYWYRQDPGQGLRLIYYSQIVNDFQKGDIAEGYSVSREKKESFPLTVTSAQKNPTAFYLCASSSGQDYEQYFGPGTRLTVT.

This clonotype appeared many times. This chain links TRBV11-2 with TRBJ2-7; D ambiguous. V was trimmed by 5 bases and J by 5 bases, leaving 16 bases between them. CDR1 is SGHAT, CDR2 FQNNGV, per germline. The CDR3 has 14 residues. The CDR3 bases are TGTGCCAGCAGCCCAAAGCTGGCCGTAGACGAGCAGTACTTC. Residues: CASSPKLAVDEQYF.

This clonotype was recorded at least ten times. This chain links TRBV6-5 with TRBJ2-7; either TRBD1 or TRBD2 may fit D (5 bases each). This CDR3 has 15 residues. From germline, CDR1 is MNHEY and CDR2 SVGAGI. V dropped 6 bases and J dropped 3 bases, with 18 bases sitting between them. DNA for the CDR3: TGTGCCAGCAGCCGACGGTGGGACCAATACTACGAGCAGTACTTC. This gives the protein CASSRRWDQYYEQYF.

The sample holds many counts of this clonotype. The chain has TRBV24-1 and TRBJ2-5; possibly TRBD1 or TRBD2 for D (5 bases each). The V and J ends lost 2 bases and 2 bases respectively, with 11 bases between them. Looked up from germline, CDR1 is KGHDR and CDR2 is SFDVKD. CDR3 length: 15 amino acids. The CDR3 loop is CATSDSGPPQETQYF. As DNA, the CDR3 is TGTGCCACCAGTGATTCGGGACCGCCGCAAGAGACCCAGTACTTC.

This clonotype was observed many times. The V gene is TRBV28, the J gene TRBJ2-2, with a tentative D call TRBD1 (5 bases). This CDR3 has 13 amino acids. The germline V and J ends were trimmed by 7 bases and 2 bases, with 8 bases remaining between them. Germline CDR1 reads MDHEN; CDR2 reads SYDVKM. In DNA, the CDR3 is TGTGCCAGCATAAGGGGAAACACCGGGGAGCTGTTTTTT. Translated: CASIRGNTGELFF.

This clonotype was observed many times. The V and J genes are TRBV12-3 or TRBV12-4 and TRBJ2-5; the D is unclear. With 6 bases removed from V and 0 bases from J, the gap between germline ends came to 8 bases. The CDR3 has 13 amino acids. DNA of the CDR3: TGTGCCAGCAGAGGAGACAACCAAGAGACCCAGTACTTC. Amino acid sequence: CASRGDNQETQYF.

V is TRBV28 and J is TRBJ1-1; no clear D. Germline loops: CDR1 MDHEN, CDR2 SYDVKM. V was pared by 2 bases and J by 7 bases, with 11 bases between. CDR3 length: 13 amino acids. In DNA, the CDR3 is TGTGCCAGCAGTTTAGAGTTTTGGAATGAAGCTTTCTTT. This translates into CASSLEFWNEAFF.

The sample holds many counts of this clonotype. The chain combines TRBV6-2 or TRBV6-3 with TRBJ2-6, with 8 bases that match TRBD1. Germline loops: CDR1 MNHEY, CDR2 SVGEGT. V shed 7 bases and J 4 bases; nucleotides not matched to a gene: 12. This CDR3 is 17 amino acids long. CDR3 residues: CASTKQGAPFGANVLTF. The CDR3 DNA sequence: TGTGCCAGCACCAAGCAGGGGGCGCCGTTCGGGGCCAACGTCCTGACTTTC.

J is TRBJ2-5 and V is TRBV10-3; no clear D gene. The CDR3 extends over 9 amino acids. From germline, CDR1 is ENHRY and CDR2 SYGVKD. Trimming stripped 8 bases from V and 4 bases from J, with 2 bases between. This CDR3 is CAIGETQYF. For the CDR3, the DNA is TGTGCCATCGGAGAGACCCAGTACTTC.

This clonotype was observed many times. The chain uses TRBV6-1 and TRBJ2-5; D possibly uses TRBD1 or TRBD2 (6 bases each). Germline CDR1 reads MNHNS; CDR2 reads SASEGT. The CDR3 runs to 16 residues. V shed 4 bases and J shed 0 bases, with 15 bases lying between them. The CDR3 DNA is TGTGCCAGCAGTGGGGGGGACACCAAGTACCAAGAGACCCAGTACTTC. Translation: CASSGGDTKYQETQYF.

The rearrangement uses TRBV11-1 and TRBJ2-3; D uncertain. The V gene's germline CDR1 is SGHAT and CDR2 FQDESV (reference sequence). Trimming left V 0 bases short and J 0 bases short, with 10 bases between. This CDR3 has 16 residues. CDR3 protein: CASSLAGGVSTDTQYF. CDR3 bases: TGTGCCAGCAGCTTAGCGGGCGGAGTAAGCACAGATACGCAGTATTTT.

This clonotype has only a few counts. The genes are TRBV11-1 and TRBJ2-7; 8 bases align to TRBD2. Germline CDR1 is SGHAT and CDR2 is FQDESV (reference sequence). Trimming removed 5 bases from V and 2 bases from J; junction bases left unmatched: 11. The CDR3 has 16 residues. DNA for the CDR3: TGTGCCAGCAGCCATGAATGGGACGGGGGGGCCTACGAGCAGTACTTC. Encoded protein: CASSHEWDGGAYEQYF.

This clonotype was counted a few times. The chain links TRBV19 to TRBJ2-7; the D is unclear. Looked up from germline, CDR1 is LNHDA and CDR2 is SQIVND (reference sequence). Trimming left V 1 base short and J 3 bases short, with 10 bases between. The CDR3 has 14 residues. CDR3 loop: CASSIGHQIYEQYF. As DNA, the CDR3 is TGTGCCAGTAGTATAGGACACCAGATCTACGAGCAGTACTTC.

This clonotype was found many times. The chain has TRBV7-2 and TRBJ1-1, with 7 bases that match TRBD1. Germline CDR1 is SGHTA and CDR2 is FQGNSA. The J segment lost 6 bases and the V segment lost 2 bases, leaving 6 bases of the junction unmatched. CDR3 size: 14 residues. DNA for the CDR3: TGTGCCAGCAGCTTAACAGGGGTATTCGCTGAAGCTTTCTTT. Amino acid sequence: CASSLTGVFAEAFF.

V is TRBV11-2 and J is TRBJ2-2; D may correspond to TRBD1 or TRBD2 (5 bases each). The germline V gene has CDR1 SGHAT and CDR2 FQNNGV. V shed 4 bases and J shed 6 bases, with 18 bases lying between them. CDR3 length: 16 residues. CDR3 residues: CASSSGARVVAGELFF. CDR3 DNA: TGTGCCAGCAGCTCCGGGGCACGGGTGGTGGCCGGGGAGCTGTTTTTT.

This clonotype showed up many times. The CDR3 loop is CASSESGTGGNYGYTF. In DNA form, the CDR3 reads TGTGCCAGCAGTGAGTCCGGGACAGGGGGCAACTATGGCTACACCTTC. The chain recombines TRBV25-1 with TRBJ1-2, with TRBD1 matching over 12 bases. This CDR3 contains 16 residues. With V trimmed by 3 bases and J by 2 bases, 4 bases remained unmatched. Germline V gene lookup returns CDR1 MGHDK and CDR2 SYGVNS.

Concerning this clonotype: This may be a read error, as it is one base from a much larger clone. The chain has TRBV5-6 and TRBJ2-5, with 11 bases matching TRBD2. V trimming: 4 bases; J trimming: 5 bases; junction bases outside the gene matches: 4. Germline V gene data show CDR1 as SGHDT and CDR2 as YYEEEE. The CDR3 extends over 14 amino acids. DNA for the CDR3: TGTGCCAGCAGCGCACTAGCGGGAGTTGAGACCCAGTACTTC. Translating gives CASSALAGVETQYF.